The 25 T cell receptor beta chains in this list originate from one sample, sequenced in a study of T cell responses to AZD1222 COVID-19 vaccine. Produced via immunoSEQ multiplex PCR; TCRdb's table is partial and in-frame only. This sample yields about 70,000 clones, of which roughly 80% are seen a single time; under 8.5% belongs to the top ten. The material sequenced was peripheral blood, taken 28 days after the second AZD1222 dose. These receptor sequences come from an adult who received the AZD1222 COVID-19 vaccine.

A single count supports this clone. The CDR3 loop is CASRTDRVGQPQHF. CDR3 DNA: TGTGCCAGCAGAACAGACAGGGTAGGTCAGCCCCAGCATTTT. This chain joins TRBV28 and TRBJ1-5; TRBD1 aligns across 7 bases. The V and J ends lost 6 bases and 6 bases, in that order; junction bases with no gene match: 8. The CDR3 has 14 amino acids. Germline CDR1 is MDHEN and CDR2 is SYDVKM.

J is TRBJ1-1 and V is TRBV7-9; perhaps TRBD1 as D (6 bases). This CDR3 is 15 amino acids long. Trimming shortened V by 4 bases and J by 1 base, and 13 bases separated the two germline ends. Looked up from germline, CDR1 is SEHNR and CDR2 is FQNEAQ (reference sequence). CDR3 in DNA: TGTGCCAGCAGCTCCAGGGGCGGCCAGAACACTGAAGCTTTCTTT. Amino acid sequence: CASSSRGGQNTEAFF.

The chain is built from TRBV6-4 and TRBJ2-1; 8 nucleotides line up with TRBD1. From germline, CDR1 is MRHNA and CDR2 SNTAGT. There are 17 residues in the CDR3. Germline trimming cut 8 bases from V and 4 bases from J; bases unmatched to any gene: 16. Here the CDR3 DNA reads TGTGCCAGCCGGGATACACAGGGGGACAGTCGTTACAATGAGCAGTTCTTC. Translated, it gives CASRDTQGDSRYNEQFF.

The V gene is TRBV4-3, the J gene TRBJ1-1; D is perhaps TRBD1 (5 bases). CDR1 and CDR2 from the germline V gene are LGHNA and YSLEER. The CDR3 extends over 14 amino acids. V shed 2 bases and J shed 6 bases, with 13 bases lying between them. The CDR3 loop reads CASSQPGRGSEAFF. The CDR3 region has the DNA TGCGCCAGCAGCCAACCGGGGAGGGGTTCTGAAGCTTTCTTT.

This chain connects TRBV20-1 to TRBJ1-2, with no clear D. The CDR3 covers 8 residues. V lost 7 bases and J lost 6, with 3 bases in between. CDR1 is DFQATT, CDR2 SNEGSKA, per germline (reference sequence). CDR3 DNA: TGCAGTGTAGATGGCTACACCTTC. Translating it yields CSVDGYTF.

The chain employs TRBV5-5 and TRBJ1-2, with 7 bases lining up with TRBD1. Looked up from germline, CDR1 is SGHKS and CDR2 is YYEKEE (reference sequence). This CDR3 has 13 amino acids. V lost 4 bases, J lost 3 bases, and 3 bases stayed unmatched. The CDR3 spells CASSRDRDYGYTF. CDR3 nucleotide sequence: TGTGCCAGCAGCAGGGACAGAGACTATGGCTACACCTTC.

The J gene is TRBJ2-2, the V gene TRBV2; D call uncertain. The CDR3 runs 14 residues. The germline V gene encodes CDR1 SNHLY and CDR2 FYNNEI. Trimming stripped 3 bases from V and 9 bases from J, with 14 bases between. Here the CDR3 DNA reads TGTGCCAGCAGTGAGCAGATTGAGCTTTGGGAGCTGTTTTTT. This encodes CASSEQIELWELFF.

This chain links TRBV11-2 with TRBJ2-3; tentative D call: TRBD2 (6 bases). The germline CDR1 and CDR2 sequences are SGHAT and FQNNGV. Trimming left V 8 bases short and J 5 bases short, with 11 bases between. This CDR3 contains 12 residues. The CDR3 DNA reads TGTGCCAGCGGCGTGGGGGGAGATACGCAGTATTTT. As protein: CASGVGGDTQYF.

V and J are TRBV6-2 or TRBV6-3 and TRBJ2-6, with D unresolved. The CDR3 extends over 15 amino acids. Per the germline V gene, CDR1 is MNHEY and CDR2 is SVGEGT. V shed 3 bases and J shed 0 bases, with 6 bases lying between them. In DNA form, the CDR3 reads TGTGCCAGCAGTTATTGGAACTCTGGGGCCAACGTCCTGACTTTC. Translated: CASSYWNSGANVLTF.

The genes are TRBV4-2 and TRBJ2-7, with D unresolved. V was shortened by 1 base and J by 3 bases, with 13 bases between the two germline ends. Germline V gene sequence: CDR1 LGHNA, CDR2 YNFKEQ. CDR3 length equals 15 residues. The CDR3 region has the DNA TGTGCCAGCAGCCAAGGGGCAGGAATAAGCTACGAGCAGTACTTC. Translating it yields CASSQGAGISYEQYF.

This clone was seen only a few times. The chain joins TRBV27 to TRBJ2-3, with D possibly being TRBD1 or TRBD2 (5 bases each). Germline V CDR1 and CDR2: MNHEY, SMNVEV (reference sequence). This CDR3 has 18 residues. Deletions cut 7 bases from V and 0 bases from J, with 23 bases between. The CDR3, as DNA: TGTGCCAGCACCATGAAAGCCGGGACGGACATTAGCACAGATACGCAGTATTTT. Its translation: CASTMKAGTDISTDTQYF.

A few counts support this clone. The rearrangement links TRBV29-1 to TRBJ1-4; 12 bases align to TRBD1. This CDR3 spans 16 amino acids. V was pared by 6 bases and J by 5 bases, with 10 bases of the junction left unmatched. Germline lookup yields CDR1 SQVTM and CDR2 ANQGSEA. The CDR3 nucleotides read TGCAGCGTCGATACCCTGGGACAGGGGGCCAATGAAAAACTGTTTTTT. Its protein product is CSVDTLGQGANEKLFF.

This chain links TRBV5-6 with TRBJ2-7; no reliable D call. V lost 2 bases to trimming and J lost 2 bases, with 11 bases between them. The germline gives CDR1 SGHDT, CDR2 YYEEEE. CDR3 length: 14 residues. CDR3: CASSFGRKTYEQYF. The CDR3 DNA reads TGTGCCAGCAGCTTTGGCAGAAAAACCTACGAGCAGTACTTC.

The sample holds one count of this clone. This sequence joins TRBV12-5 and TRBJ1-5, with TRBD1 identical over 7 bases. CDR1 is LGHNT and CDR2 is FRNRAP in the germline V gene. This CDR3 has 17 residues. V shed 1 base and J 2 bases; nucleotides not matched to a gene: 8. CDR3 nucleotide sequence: TGTGCTAGTGGTTTGGCCCTACAGGGGATCGGCAATCAGCCCCAGCATTTT. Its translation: CASGLALQGIGNQPQHF.

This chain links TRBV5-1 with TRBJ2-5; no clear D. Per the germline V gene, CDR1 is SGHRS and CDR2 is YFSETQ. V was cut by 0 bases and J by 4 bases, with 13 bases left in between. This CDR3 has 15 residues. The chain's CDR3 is CASSLGARRAETQYF. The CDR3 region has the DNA TGCGCCAGCAGCTTGGGGGCCCGCCGGGCAGAGACCCAGTACTTC.

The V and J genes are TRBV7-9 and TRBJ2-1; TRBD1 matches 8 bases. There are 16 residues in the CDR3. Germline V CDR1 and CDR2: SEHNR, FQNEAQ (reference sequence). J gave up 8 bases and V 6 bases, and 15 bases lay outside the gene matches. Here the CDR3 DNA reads TGTGCCAGCAGTTCACCAGGGGGCGGATGGGGCGATGAGCAGTTCTTC. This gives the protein CASSSPGGGWGDEQFF.

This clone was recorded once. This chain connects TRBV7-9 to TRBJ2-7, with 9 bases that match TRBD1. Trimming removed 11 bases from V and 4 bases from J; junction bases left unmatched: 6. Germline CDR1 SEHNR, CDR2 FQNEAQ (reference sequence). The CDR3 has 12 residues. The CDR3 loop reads CAGGQGTYEQYF. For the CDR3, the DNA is TGTGCCGGGGGACAGGGCACGTACGAGCAGTACTTC.

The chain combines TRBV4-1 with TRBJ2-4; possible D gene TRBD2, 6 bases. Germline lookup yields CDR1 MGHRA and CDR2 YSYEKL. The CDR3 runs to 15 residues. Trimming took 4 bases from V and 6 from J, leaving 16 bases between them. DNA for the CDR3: TGCGCCAGCAGCCCTTCGCGGGGTACTCGAAACATTCAGTACTTC. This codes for CASSPSRGTRNIQYF.

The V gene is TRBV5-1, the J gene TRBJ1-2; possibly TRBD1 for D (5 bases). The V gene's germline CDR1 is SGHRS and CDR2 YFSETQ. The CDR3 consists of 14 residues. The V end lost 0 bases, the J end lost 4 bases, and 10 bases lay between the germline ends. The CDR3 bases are TGCGCCAGCAGCTTGGGAGGGGAGCGCTATGGCTACACCTTC. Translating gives CASSLGGERYGYTF.

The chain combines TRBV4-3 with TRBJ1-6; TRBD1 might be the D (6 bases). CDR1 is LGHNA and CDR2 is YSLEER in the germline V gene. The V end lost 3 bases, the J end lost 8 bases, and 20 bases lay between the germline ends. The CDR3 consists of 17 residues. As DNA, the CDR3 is TGCGCCAGCAGCCACCCCCGGGGGGCCCGACGAGATTCACCCCTCCACTTT. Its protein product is CASSHPRGARRDSPLHF.

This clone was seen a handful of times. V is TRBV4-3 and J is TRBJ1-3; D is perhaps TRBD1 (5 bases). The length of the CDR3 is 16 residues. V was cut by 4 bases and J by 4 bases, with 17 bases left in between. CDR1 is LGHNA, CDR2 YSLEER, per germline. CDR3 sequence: CASSLRPAGEGNTIYF. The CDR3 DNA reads TGCGCCAGCAGCCTACGACCGGCGGGGGAGGGAAACACCATATATTTT.

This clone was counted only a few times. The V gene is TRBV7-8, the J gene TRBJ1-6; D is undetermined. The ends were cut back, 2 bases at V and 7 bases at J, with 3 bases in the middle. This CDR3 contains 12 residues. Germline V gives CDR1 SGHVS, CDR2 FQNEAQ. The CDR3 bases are TGTGCCAGCAGCTTACAGAATTCACCCCTCCACTTT. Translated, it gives CASSLQNSPLHF.

The DNA for the CDR3 is TGTGCCAGCAAGGGATCGGACAGGACTGCGACCCAGTACTTC. Encoded protein: CASKGSDRTATQYF. V usage is TRBV3-1 (or the pseudogene TRBV3-2) and J usage is TRBJ2-5; 7 bases fit TRBD1. Germline V gene lookup returns CDR1 LGHDT and CDR2 YNNKEL (reference sequence). With V trimmed by 7 bases and J by 7 bases, 12 bases remained unmatched. The CDR3 is 14 residues long.

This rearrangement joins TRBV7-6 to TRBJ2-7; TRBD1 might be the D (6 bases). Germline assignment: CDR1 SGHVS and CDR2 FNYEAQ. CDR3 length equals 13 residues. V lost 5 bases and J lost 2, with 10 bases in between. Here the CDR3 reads CASSPHRAYEQYF. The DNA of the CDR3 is TGTGCCAGCAGCCCACACAGGGCCTACGAGCAGTACTTC.

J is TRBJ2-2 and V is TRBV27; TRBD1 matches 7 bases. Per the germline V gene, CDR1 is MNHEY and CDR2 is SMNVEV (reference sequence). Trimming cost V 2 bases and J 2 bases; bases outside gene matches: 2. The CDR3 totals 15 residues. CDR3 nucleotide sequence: TGTGCCAGCAGTTTAAGGGGGCTTAACACCGGGGAGCTGTTTTTT. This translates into CASSLRGLNTGELFF.